The subject of this entry is one T cell receptor (beta chain). The table lists this clone with a few counts. This clone's antigen is unknown. No base quality values were provided; no much bigger clone lies one nucleotide off. Library generation was performed with the immunoSEQ multiplex PCR assay. TCRdb obtained this table from immuneACCESS and retained in-frame rearrangements with V and J assigned. These tables miss some clones; where compared with another copy, unresolved V genes account for less than half of the shortfall, and the remainder is unexplained. The sample yields roughly 51,000 clones; 86% were counted once. The leading ten clones occupy over 15% of the sample. In this study, focal radiation therapy paired with CTLA-4 blockade (ipilimumab) was tested in patients who had chemo-refractory metastatic non-small-cell lung cancer. This record comes from a study of radiotherapy plus CTLA-4 blockade in lung cancer (dated by TCRdb to the late 2010s). At the level of the whole study: Among the enrolled patients, about 19% had an objective response, and less than 40% reached disease control. Results the study describes overall, beyond this receptor: The strongest predictors of response, as reported, were early dynamic changes in blood T cell clones along with a rise in serum interferon-beta after radiation. TCR clones derived from tumors expanded in peripheral blood after treatment with radiotherapy and ipilimumab.

V sheds 5 bases and J sheds 6 bases, leaving 14 bases between their ends. The CDR3, cysteine through phenylalanine, is 14 amino acids long. Solely the CDR3 DNA is kept, with 42 bases framed from the first base. The germline V gene (reference sequence) gives CDR1 as MNHEY and CDR2 as SMNVEV. Recombination connected TRBV27 to TRBJ2-4; TRBD1 could be the D gene, as 5 bases match. The TCR originated in a human donor with non-small cell lung cancer that progressed on radiotherapy plus ipilimumab. Some clones in this sample may be carry-over from other donors' samples. The material sequenced was peripheral blood, taken from a patient treated with radiotherapy plus ipilimumab. Read as DNA, the sequence is TGTGCCAGCAGTAACGTCAGGGTCGCAAACATTCAGTACTTC. It translates as CASSNVRVANIQYF.